Shown below are 11 T cell receptor beta chains from a single sample sequenced in a study of regulatory T cells in long-lasting Graves disease. In building TCR beta libraries, iRepertoire HTBI primers were used together with Arm-PCR of CDR3 regions. A single record per CDR3 protein comes from TCRdb applying MiXCR to the multiplex PCR reads. The table has around 400,000 distinct CDR3 sequences, more than 20% seen once. The time point here: persistent/refractory GD, antithyroid drugs over 5 years with positive TRAb. PBMC-derived RNA was used for the TCR library. This material consisted of peripheral blood mononuclear cells (PBMCs), taken when the disease was refractory, from a patient treated with antithyroid drugs. These receptor sequences come from a woman aged 40 to 50 with Graves disease.

This clonotype was seen ten or more times. The V and J genes are TRBV7-2 and TRBJ2-5, with 7 bases identical to TRBD2. The CDR3 consists of 16 residues. The V and J ends lost 2 bases and 0 bases, in that order; junction bases with no gene match: 6. Germline CDR1 SGHTA, CDR2 FQGNSA. The CDR3 sequence is CASSLWASGNQETQYF. CDR3 sequence (DNA): TGTGCCAGCAGCTTATGGGCTAGCGGAAACCAAGAGACCCAGTACTTC.

At least ten counts were recorded for this clonotype. This rearrangement joins TRBV6-5 to TRBJ2-7; 7 bases match TRBD2. The V segment lost 0 bases and the J segment 2 bases; nucleotides outside the gene matches: 1. CDR3 length: 14 residues. CDR1 MNHEY and CDR2 SVGAGI come from the germline V gene. CDR3 in amino acids: CASSYSGGTYEQYF. The CDR3 DNA reads as TGTGCCAGCAGTTACTCGGGGGGGACCTACGAGCAGTACTTC.

The chain links TRBV15 to TRBJ1-3, with D unresolved. Trimming stripped 5 bases from V and 0 bases from J, with 8 bases between. Germline V gene sequence: CDR1 LNHNV, CDR2 YYDKDF (reference sequence). This CDR3 spans 14 amino acids. In DNA form, the CDR3 reads TGTGCCACCAGCCCTCAGCACTCTGGAAACACCATATATTTT. It is translated as CATSPQHSGNTIYF.

In its sample, this clonotype was seen a few times. The rearrangement uses TRBV28 and TRBJ2-4, with 8 positions matching TRBD2. J gave up 12 bases and V 4 bases, and 2 bases lay outside the gene matches. The germline V gene has CDR1 MDHEN and CDR2 SYDVKM. The CDR3 spans 11 residues. CDR3 loop: CASSSGGGQYF. The CDR3 DNA follows: TGTGCCAGCAGTTCCGGGGGGGGTCAGTACTTC. Full variable domain (remainder filled in from reference TRBV28 and TRBJ2-4): DVKVTQSSRYLVKRTGEKVFLECVQDMDHENMFWYRQDPGLGLRLIYFSYDVKMKEKGDIPEGYSVSREKKERFSLILESASTNQTSMYLCASSSGGGQYFGAGTRLSVL.

This clonotype was found many times. The gene calls are TRBV20-1 and TRBJ2-7, with TRBD1 matching 9 bases. V was pared by 2 bases and J by 3 bases, with 5 bases of the junction left unmatched. The germline CDR1 and CDR2 sequences are DFQATT and SNEGSKA (reference sequence). The CDR3 consists of 14 residues. The CDR3 DNA is TGCAGTGCTAGACCCGGGACAGGGTACTACGAGCAGTACTTC. Amino acids: CSARPGTGYYEQYF.

This clonotype was recorded at least ten times. The chain recombines TRBV10-3 with TRBJ2-2; D possibly corresponds to TRBD1 (6 bases). The CDR3 runs 14 residues. V lost 6 bases to trimming and J lost 7 bases, with 15 bases between them. CDR1 and CDR2 (germline): ENHRY, SYGVKD. The CDR3 sequence is CAIRNREGFGELFF. CDR3 sequence (DNA): TGTGCCATCAGGAACAGGGAAGGGTTCGGGGAGCTGTTTTTT.

Concerning this clonotype: This sequence may be a read error, since a much larger clone differs from it by one base. J is TRBJ1-2 and V is TRBV13; the D gene is possibly TRBD1 (5 bases). Germline-derived CDR1 and CDR2 are PRHDT and FYEKMQ (reference sequence). There are 15 residues in the CDR3. V lost 0 bases and J 3 bases, leaving 11 bases between the germline ends. Here the CDR3 DNA reads TGTGCCAGCAGCTTAGGCCAGCAGGGATACTATGGCTACACCTTC. This translates into CASSLGQQGYYGYTF.

This clonotype was seen ten or more times. V is TRBV28 and J is TRBJ1-5; weak D call: TRBD1 (6 bases). V was cut by 5 bases and J by 1 base, with 15 bases left in between. The CDR3 covers 16 residues. The germline gives CDR1 MDHEN, CDR2 SYDVKM. In nucleotides, the CDR3 is TGTGCCAGCAGTGCTTTACGGGGGGCGAGCAATCAGCCCCAGCATTTT. This encodes CASSALRGASNQPQHF.

Worth noting for this clonotype: A far larger clone lies a single base away; this is likely a read error. The chain employs TRBV20-1 and TRBJ2-4, with D possibly TRBD2 on 6 matching bases. Judging by the DNA end, TRBJ2-5 fits better; the J call may be wrong. Per germline, CDR1 DFQATT and CDR2 SNEGSKA (reference sequence). The CDR3 runs 13 residues. The CDR3 bases are TGCAGTGTTAGAACGGGAGTGAGAGAGACCCAGTACTTC. Translated: CSVRTGVRETQYF.

The V gene is TRBV5-1, the J gene TRBJ1-1; 7 positions agree with TRBD1. The CDR3 spans 14 residues. The J segment lost 5 bases and the V segment lost 2 bases, leaving 6 bases of the junction unmatched. Germline loops: CDR1 SGHRS, CDR2 YFSETQ. The CDR3: CASSFASGGTEAFF. For the CDR3, the DNA is TGCGCCAGCAGCTTTGCCTCAGGGGGGACTGAAGCTTTCTTT.

A few counts support this clonotype. The chain has TRBV28 and TRBJ2-1; a weak D match, TRBD1 (6 bases). V lost 2 bases to trimming and J lost 7 bases, with 12 bases between them. CDR1 and CDR2 (germline): MDHEN, SYDVKM. The CDR3 contains 14 residues. CDR3 in amino acids: CASSLMQGWNEQFF. DNA of the CDR3: TGTGCCAGCAGTTTAATGCAGGGGTGGAATGAGCAGTTCTTC.